The clone carrying this T cell receptor beta chain was counted ten times or more. The record originates from a study of blood T cells in healthy people across ages. A second about 7 to 12 cycle PCR used barcoded and J-beta primers. MiXCR, run by TCRdb on the 5' RACE reads, gives a single entry per CDR3 protein. The sample has about 680,000 distinct CDR3 sequences, about half seen once. The germline V gene has CDR1 DFQATT and CDR2 SNEGSKA (reference sequence). The CDR3 loop spans 14 amino acids. Germline trimming cut 0 bases from V and 8 bases from J; bases unmatched to any gene: 6. The chain recombines TRBV20-1 with TRBJ1-5; 8 bases match TRBD1. Sequenced sample: blood. This TCR came from a woman in her fifties or sixties in good health. The chain's CDR3 is CSARDGQGEKPQHF. CDR3 coding DNA: TGCAGTGCTAGAGATGGACAGGGTGAAAAGCCCCAGCATTTT.